Shown below are 23 T cell receptor beta chains from a single sample sequenced in a study of T-cell memory formation after mild COVID-19. TCRdb reprocessed the 5' RACE reads via MiXCR and lists one record per CDR3 protein. The sample carries tens of thousands of distinct CDR3 sequences, about an eighth recorded once. Sequencing was carried out using PBMCs or a T cell subset sorted from them (not recorded which). These receptors were collected from an adult woman who had mild COVID-19 (a few samples of this study predate the infection). Cell type and time point are not known.

This clonotype has just a few counts. This chain uses TRBV20-1 with TRBJ2-1, with TRBD1 matching 8 bases. Germline V gene data show CDR1 as DFQATT and CDR2 as SNEGSKA (reference sequence). This CDR3 region has 14 residues. J was trimmed by 2 bases and V by 5 bases; bases with no gene match: 5. In nucleotides, the CDR3 is TGCAGTGCTGCCCAGGGGGCGACCTACAATGAGCAGTTCTTC. Protein sequence: CSAAQGATYNEQFF.

This chain connects TRBV5-1 to TRBJ2-7; D perhaps matches TRBD1 (6 bases). V lost 4 bases to trimming and J lost 5 bases, with 13 bases between them. The germline CDR1 and CDR2 sequences are SGHRS and YFSETQ. This CDR3 is 13 amino acids long. CDR3 protein: CASSPRTDDEQYF. The CDR3 DNA follows: TGCGCCAGCAGCCCGCGGACAGACGACGAGCAGTACTTC. The entire variable domain, with the rest obtained from reference TRBV5-1 and TRBJ2-7, is as follows: KAGVTQTPRYLIKTRGQQVTLSCSPISGHRSVSWYQQTPGQGLQFLFEYFSETQRNKGNFPGRFSGRQFSNSRSEMNVSTLELGDSALYLCASSPRTDDEQYFGPGTRLTVT.

This clonotype was recorded many times. The rearrangement links TRBV3-1 to TRBJ2-5; no definite D call. Trimming shortened V by 0 bases and J by 2 bases, and 10 bases separated the two germline ends. Germline V lookup: CDR1 LGHDT, CDR2 YNNKEL (reference sequence). The CDR3 loop spans 15 amino acids. This CDR3 reads CASSQDEQLQETQYF. CDR3 coding DNA: TGTGCCAGCAGCCAAGATGAACAGCTACAAGAGACCCAGTACTTC.

This chain uses TRBV5-1 with TRBJ2-3; maybe TRBD2 (5 bases). Germline CDR1 is SGHRS and CDR2 is YFSETQ. CDR3 length: 13 residues. The ends were cut back, 2 bases at V and 9 bases at J, with 13 bases in the middle. The CDR3 coding sequence is TGCGCCAGCAGCTTCCCAGCGGAGAGGACGCAGTATTTT. This codes for CASSFPAERTQYF.

This clonotype was counted a few times. The chain couples TRBV7-9 to TRBJ1-6, with D uncertain. Trimming took 1 base from V and 7 from J, leaving 14 bases between them. The CDR3 spans 16 residues. CDR1 is SEHNR and CDR2 is FQNEAQ in the germline V gene (reference sequence). The CDR3 loop is CASSLGGRGLNSPLHF. As DNA, the CDR3 is TGTGCCAGCAGCTTAGGGGGTAGAGGGTTAAATTCACCCCTCCACTTT. The full variable domain, its missing parts supplied by reference TRBV7-9 and TRBJ1-6, is DTGVSQNPRHKITKRGQNVTFRCDPISEHNRLYWYRQTLGQGPEFLTYFQNEAQLEKSRLLSDRFSAERPKGSFSTLEIQRTEQGDSAMYLCASSLGGRGLNSPLHFGNGTRLTVT.

The J gene is TRBJ1-4, the V gene TRBV9; D is ambiguous. From germline, CDR1 is SGDLS and CDR2 YYNGEE. V gave up 0 bases and J gave up 0 bases, with 6 bases separating them. The CDR3 has 15 amino acids. The CDR3: CASSVGSATNEKLFF. CDR3 in DNA: TGTGCCAGCAGCGTAGGGTCAGCAACTAATGAAAAACTGTTTTTT.

This clonotype was counted a few times. This chain uses TRBV29-1 with TRBJ2-7, with D unresolved. The CDR3 runs to 13 residues. The germline V gene has CDR1 SQVTM and CDR2 ANQGSEA. Trimming took off 4 bases at V and 0 bases at J, with 10 bases between the two ends. CDR3 residues: CSVVPVDSYEQYF. CDR3 in DNA: TGCAGCGTTGTCCCGGTGGACTCCTACGAGCAGTACTTC.

The table lists this clonotype with a few counts. This rearrangement joins TRBV7-9 to TRBJ2-1; 8 bases line up with TRBD2. The CDR3 contains 17 residues. In germline, CDR1 is SEHNR, CDR2 FQNEAQ (reference sequence). The ends lost 2 bases at V and 7 bases at J; junction bases unmatched: 13. DNA for the CDR3: TGTGCCAGCAGCTTACCTGCCGGGACTAGGATGAGTAATGAGCAGTTCTTC. It translates to CASSLPAGTRMSNEQFF.

At least ten counts were recorded for this clonotype. V is TRBV27 and J is TRBJ2-5, with 11 bases matching TRBD1. The CDR3 is 14 amino acids. Germline V gene sequence: CDR1 MNHEY, CDR2 SMNVEV (reference sequence). V lost 6 bases and J lost 5; bases outside the gene matches: 5. In DNA form, the CDR3 reads TGTGCCAGCAGCTGGGACAGGGGGGGCGAGACCCAGTACTTC. As protein: CASSWDRGGETQYF.

This clonotype showed up just a few times. This rearrangement joins TRBV12-3 or TRBV12-4 to TRBJ2-1; 7 bases match TRBD2. V was clipped by 10 bases and J by 6 bases; unmatched bases: 6. The CDR3 loop spans 12 amino acids. The CDR3 region has the DNA TGTGCCACTCTGGGGGGGGGCAATGAGCAGTTCTTC. This codes for CATLGGGNEQFF.

The chain has TRBV5-1 and TRBJ2-7; 7 bases match TRBD1. The germline gives CDR1 SGHRS, CDR2 YFSETQ. The CDR3 is made up of 15 amino acids. The junction had 7 bases not matched to a gene; V was cut back by 4 bases and J by 0 bases. The CDR3 spells CASSPGTAYSYEQYF. CDR3 in DNA: TGCGCCAGCAGCCCCGGGACAGCGTACTCCTACGAGCAGTACTTC.

The CDR3 loop reads CASSGRETSGRPYEQYF. For the CDR3, the DNA is TGTGCCAGCAGCGGGCGTGAGACTAGCGGGAGGCCCTACGAGCAGTACTTC. V and J are TRBV9 and TRBJ2-7, with TRBD2 matching over 13 bases. Germline lookup yields CDR1 SGDLS and CDR2 YYNGEE. The J segment lost 2 bases and the V segment lost 3 bases, leaving 8 bases of the junction unmatched. This CDR3 is 17 amino acids long.

J is TRBJ2-2 and V is TRBV12-3 or TRBV12-4; 12 nucleotides align to TRBD2. CDR3 length: 18 residues. V gave up 3 bases and J gave up 1 base; unmatched junction bases: 6. The CDR3, as DNA: TGTGCCAGCAGTTTGTGGGCACTAGCGGGGGGGAACACCGGGGAGCTGTTTTTT. Protein sequence: CASSLWALAGGNTGELFF.

The gene calls are TRBV7-6 and TRBJ1-1, with D maybe TRBD1 (5 bases). Germline V gene lookup returns CDR1 SGHVS and CDR2 FNYEAQ. This CDR3 has 15 amino acids. Trimming stripped 5 bases from V and 1 base from J, with 14 bases between. The CDR3 DNA sequence: TGTGCCAGCAGCCCAACCCTGACAGCGAACACTGAAGCTTTCTTT. It encodes CASSPTLTANTEAFF.

This clonotype has only a few counts. V and J are TRBV6-5 and TRBJ2-2, with no clear D. Trimming removed 0 bases from V and 0 bases from J, with 8 bases in between. CDR1 and CDR2 from the germline V gene are MNHEY and SVGAGI. The CDR3 is made up of 16 amino acids. The CDR3 is CASSYSRVANTGELFF. CDR3 DNA: TGTGCCAGCAGTTACTCTCGGGTCGCGAACACCGGGGAGCTGTTTTTT.

The chain uses TRBV24-1 and TRBJ2-1; D is ambiguous. The germline gives CDR1 KGHDR, CDR2 SFDVKD. The V end was cut by 9 bases, the J end by 3 bases, with 8 bases between. This CDR3 region has 12 residues. In DNA form, the CDR3 reads TGTGCCACCCTTAATGACTACAATGAGCAGTTCTTC. Encoded protein: CATLNDYNEQFF.

This clonotype has at least ten counts. V is TRBV20-1 and J is TRBJ2-3, with TRBD1 identical over 10 bases. Germline V gene lookup returns CDR1 DFQATT and CDR2 SNEGSKA (reference sequence). This CDR3 has 15 amino acids. V shed 3 bases and J 2 bases; nucleotides not matched to a gene: 5. DNA of the CDR3: TGCAGTGCTAGGGCCGGGACAGGGGACACAGATACGCAGTATTTT. Translating gives CSARAGTGDTDTQYF.

In its sample, this clonotype was seen many times. The J gene is TRBJ2-7, the V gene TRBV7-8; TRBD2 agrees at 14 bases. Germline loops: CDR1 SGHVS, CDR2 FQNEAQ. The CDR3 is 16 residues long. V dropped 5 bases and J dropped 4; count of bases not matched to a gene: 7. The CDR3 here is CASSQLGTSGSYEQYF. For the CDR3, the DNA is TGTGCCAGCAGCCAGTTAGGGACTAGCGGGAGTTACGAGCAGTACTTC.

The V gene is TRBV7-8, the J gene TRBJ2-7, with TRBD2 as a possible D gene (5 bases). The V end was cut by 0 bases, the J end by 3 bases, with 12 bases between. The CDR3 is made up of 15 amino acids. Germline V gives CDR1 SGHVS, CDR2 FQNEAQ. The DNA for the CDR3 is TGTGCCAGCAGCTTAGCGGGAGCGGCCCGCTACGAGCAGTACTTC. Translating gives CASSLAGAARYEQYF.

This chain uses TRBV7-8 with TRBJ1-1; D ambiguous. The CDR3 runs 17 residues. From germline, CDR1 is SGHVS and CDR2 FQNEAQ. The ends were cut back, 4 bases at V and 3 bases at J, with 21 bases in the middle. In DNA form, the CDR3 reads TGTGCCAGCAGCTCTCAGGTTCCGGGCGATTTGGACACTGAAGCTTTCTTT. This sequence encodes CASSSQVPGDLDTEAFF.

This clonotype has just a few counts. The CDR3 DNA reads as TGTGCCAGCAGCCGGGGAGGGTTAAGGATACCCTACAATGAGCAGTTCTTC. This gives the protein CASSRGGLRIPYNEQFF. The chain employs TRBV7-8 and TRBJ2-1; 7 bases are a match to TRBD2. The germline CDR1 and CDR2 sequences are SGHVS and FQNEAQ. Trimming at V came to 5 bases and at J to 2 bases, leaving 12 bases not matched to a gene. This CDR3 region has 17 residues.

This clonotype was seen just once. This chain links TRBV13 with TRBJ2-7; 9 bases are a match to TRBD1. Unmatched junction bases numbered 9, after V lost 5 bases and J lost 1 base. CDR1 is PRHDT and CDR2 is FYEKMQ in the germline V gene (reference sequence). The CDR3 covers 16 residues. DNA for the CDR3: TGTGCCAGCAGCCCATCGGTCGGGACAGGGTCCTACGAGCAGTACTTC. It codes for CASSPSVGTGSYEQYF.

The CDR3 protein is CASSQSTGADYGYTF. CDR3 bases: TGCGCCAGCAGCCAAAGTACAGGGGCGGACTATGGCTACACCTTC. The chain joins TRBV4-1 to TRBJ1-2; 7 bases agree with TRBD1. V dropped 2 bases and J dropped 3; count of bases not matched to a gene: 6. Germline V gives CDR1 MGHRA, CDR2 YSYEKL. This CDR3 is 15 amino acids long.